The 16 T cell receptor beta chains below all came from one sample that was sequenced in a study of shared clonotypes between healthy human individuals. Sequencing used immunoSEQ multiplex PCR; TCRdb keeps in-frame clones, though not all of them. This sample yields about 1 million clones, of which 75% are seen a single time; approximately 1.5% belongs to the top ten. Material for sequencing was memory CD4+ T cells sorted from blood. Subset here: CD45RA-negative fraction. These receptors originate from a young man in good health.

J is TRBJ2-7 and V is TRBV6-5; D may be TRBD2 (7 bases). The ends were cut back, 6 bases at V and 4 bases at J, with 16 bases in the middle. This CDR3 comprises 14 residues. The V gene's germline CDR1 is MNHEY and CDR2 SVGAGI. The CDR3 region has the DNA TGTGCCAGCAGCCTCCACAGGGAGGGGTACGAGCAGTACTTC. Residues: CASSLHREGYEQYF.

J is TRBJ1-6 and V is TRBV11-2; 7 bases align to TRBD1. J lost 7 bases, V lost 5 bases, and 8 bases had no gene match. Germline lookup yields CDR1 SGHAT and CDR2 FQNNGV. The CDR3 totals 15 residues. This CDR3 reads CASSQQQGLNSPLHF. The CDR3 DNA reads TGTGCCAGCAGCCAACAACAGGGGCTGAATTCACCCCTCCACTTT.

This clone has a handful of counts. The J gene is TRBJ1-1, the V gene TRBV23-1; a possible D gene is TRBD1 (5 bases). TRBV23-1 is placed among ORFs of uncertain function. CDR3 length equals 13 residues. Trimming took off 4 bases at V and 6 bases at J, with 12 bases between the two ends. CDR3 sequence reads: CASSPPGGSEAFF. The CDR3 DNA follows: TGCGCCAGCAGTCCCCCCGGGGGTTCTGAAGCTTTCTTT.

This chain links TRBV7-2 with TRBJ2-7, with no clear D. Trimming took off 1 base at V and 9 bases at J, with 13 bases between the two ends. This CDR3 comprises 13 residues. Germline values: CDR1 SGHTA, CDR2 FQGNSA. CDR3 loop: CASSLERSSGQYF. In nucleotides, the CDR3 is TGTGCCAGCAGCTTAGAACGGTCCTCGGGGCAGTACTTC.

Ten or more counts support this clone. The genes are TRBV20-1 and TRBJ2-5; D not certain. The DNA matches TRBJ2-7 better at its end, which makes the J call doubtful. CDR1 and CDR2 (germline): DFQATT, SNEGSKA (reference sequence). The CDR3 spans 11 residues. The CDR3, as DNA: TGCAGTGCTAGAGATCTTAACGAGCAGTACTTC. Protein sequence: CSARDLNEQYF.

V usage is TRBV7-2 and J usage is TRBJ2-1; a possible D gene is TRBD2 (5 bases). In germline, CDR1 is SGHTA, CDR2 FQGNSA. CDR3 size: 16 residues. Trimming took 6 bases from V and 6 from J, leaving 21 bases between them. The CDR3 loop reads CASSPTRDVWTNEQFF. The CDR3 nucleotides are TGTGCCAGCAGTCCTACCCGGGATGTGTGGACCAATGAGCAGTTCTTC.

The chain joins TRBV30 to TRBJ1-2; D ambiguous. The CDR3 totals 13 residues. The germline gives CDR1 GTSNPN, CDR2 SVGIG (reference sequence). V lost 0 bases and J 4 bases, leaving 9 bases between the germline ends. The chain's CDR3 is CAWSVNGAYGYTF. As DNA, the CDR3 is TGTGCCTGGAGTGTGAACGGAGCCTATGGCTACACCTTC.

The chain combines TRBV10-3 with TRBJ1-2; D gene unclear. V was pared by 2 bases and J by 2 bases, with 6 bases between. The CDR3 is 13 amino acids. The germline V gene encodes CDR1 ENHRY and CDR2 SYGVKD. The CDR3 DNA follows: TGTGCCATCAGTGAGACTGCCAACTATGGCTACACCTTC. It translates to CAISETANYGYTF.

The chain couples TRBV13 to TRBJ2-3, with 8 bases that match TRBD2. V gave up 1 base and J gave up 6 bases; unmatched junction bases: 6. The CDR3 is made up of 15 amino acids. Germline loops: CDR1 PRHDT, CDR2 FYEKMQ (reference sequence). The chain's CDR3 is CASSLAAGASDTQYF. CDR3 sequence (DNA): TGTGCCAGCAGCTTAGCAGCGGGAGCTTCTGATACGCAGTATTTT.

This clone came up once. The chain couples TRBV19 to TRBJ1-1; 7 nucleotides agree with TRBD1. Germline loops: CDR1 LNHDA, CDR2 SQIVND (reference sequence). J lost 10 bases, V lost 6 bases, and 20 bases had no gene match. CDR3 length equals 16 residues. The CDR3 reads CASRKRDTGVKNGAFF. The CDR3, as DNA: TGTGCCAGTAGAAAACGAGATACAGGGGTTAAGAACGGAGCTTTCTTT. Together with reference TRBV19 and TRBJ1-1, the CDR3 gives the full variable domain: DGGITQSPKYLFRKEGQNVTLSCEQNLNHDAMYWYRQDPGQGLRLIYYSQIVNDFQKGDIAEGYSVSREKKESFPLTVTSAQKNPTAFYLCASRKRDTGVKNGAFFGQGTRLTVV.

This CDR3 is CASRETEVYGYTF. The CDR3 DNA is TGTGCCAGCAGGGAAACGGAAGTCTATGGCTACACCTTC. The chain has TRBV6-1 and TRBJ1-2; D gene ambiguous. V lost 6 bases and J lost 4, with 12 bases in between. The CDR3 extends over 13 amino acids. From germline, CDR1 is MNHNS and CDR2 SASEGT.

The rearrangement links TRBV18 to TRBJ1-6; 10 bases match TRBD1. The CDR3 runs 15 residues. J lost 5 bases, V lost 6 bases, and 4 bases had no gene match. Looked up from germline, CDR1 is KGHSH and CDR2 is LQKENI. CDR3 in DNA: TGTGCCAGCTCCCCCGGACAGGGGGATAATTCACCCCTCCACTTT. Protein sequence: CASSPGQGDNSPLHF.

In nucleotides, the CDR3 is TGTGCCAGCTCGCGGGTTGGGGGGGACGAGCAGTACTTC. It encodes CASSRVGGDEQYF. The chain employs TRBV18 and TRBJ2-7, with 7 bases that match TRBD2. Trimming removed 6 bases from V and 5 bases from J; junction bases left unmatched: 7. CDR1 is KGHSH, CDR2 LQKENI, per germline. CDR3 size: 13 residues.

The chain joins TRBV5-1 to TRBJ2-5; 11 positions agree with TRBD2. Germline loops: CDR1 SGHRS, CDR2 YFSETQ. This CDR3 has 15 residues. Losses at the gene ends were 1 base for V and 2 bases for J; bases not matched to a gene: 1. In DNA, the CDR3 is TGCGCCAGCAGCTTGTCTAGCGGGAGGCAAGAGACCCAGTACTTC. Translation: CASSLSSGRQETQYF.

In its sample, this clone was seen a few times. Additional DNA sequences in this sample encode the identical CDR3. The chain recombines TRBV7-2 with TRBJ2-7, with a possible D match to TRBD2 (7 bases). V lost 1 base and J 2 bases, leaving 12 bases between the germline ends. The CDR3 totals 15 residues. The germline CDR1 and CDR2 sequences are SGHTA and FQGNSA. The CDR3 sequence: CASSLDGGGTYEQYF. In nucleotides, the CDR3 is TGTGCCAGCAGCTTAGATGGGGGGGGCACCTACGAGCAGTACTTC.

The chain recombines TRBV30 with TRBJ1-5, with D possibly TRBD1 on 6 matching bases. The germline V gene has CDR1 GTSNPN and CDR2 SVGIG (reference sequence). The CDR3 is made up of 15 amino acids. Trimming shortened V by 5 bases and J by 3 bases, and 17 bases separated the two germline ends. The CDR3 nucleotides read TGTGCCTGGGGACAGAAATCGTTATCCAATCAGCCCCAGCATTTT. Protein sequence: CAWGQKSLSNQPQHF.